This T cell receptor (beta chain) was profiled in a study of vaccination and CD4 T cells after COVID-19. Study information: Control wells got either CEFX epitopes, HIV-1 Nef peptides, or no peptide at all.

A note on this clonotype: Its antigen is not known.

Oncomine TCR Beta short-read sequencing was applied to DNA from cultured CD4+ T cells. CD4+ T cells were cultured, and genomic DNA was extracted from them. MiXCR, run by TCRdb on the PCR reads, gives a single entry per CDR3 protein. The data show over 9,000 distinct CDR3 sequences, with less than 40% seen just once and about 20% held by the top ten. Specified treatment: approximately 11-day PBMC culture with coronavirus spike peptide pools or control peptides (ViraFEST assay). Pre-COVID-19 pandemic sampling (2011-2018) yielded the unexposed donor's CD4+ T cells. It was on days 3 and 7 that half the medium was replaced with fresh IL-2 medium. Available cell numbers determined whether unexposed-donor CD4+ T cells were probed with SARS-CoV-2 S/N and four cold-coronavirus spikes. The CDR3 extends over 14 amino acids. Germline V CDR1 and CDR2: SGHRS, YFSETQ. The ends were cut back, 4 bases at V and 1 base at J, with 11 bases in the middle.

The gene calls are TRBV5-1 and TRBJ1-2; D might be TRBD1 (6 bases). The sample taken for sequencing was CD4+ T cells from blood, cultured in vitro. The clonotype comes from a human donor in good health. This chain's CDR3 is CASSTRTDNYGYTF. The CDR3 DNA sequence: TGCGCCAGCAGCACGAGGACAGATAACTATGGCTACACCTTC. The entire variable domain, with the rest obtained from reference TRBV5-1 and TRBJ1-2, is as follows: KAGVTQTPRYLIKTRGQQVTLSCSPISGHRSVSWYQQTPGQGLQFLFEYFSETQRNKGNFPGRFSGRQFSNSRSEMNVSTLELGDSALYLCASSTRTDNYGYTFGSGTRLTVV.